This TCR beta chain derives from a study of response to subunit inactivated influenza vaccine. Germline lookup yields CDR1 MDHEN and CDR2 SYDVKM. V was shortened by 8 bases and J by 0 bases, with 19 bases between the two germline ends. The CDR3 loop spans 16 amino acids. A single record per CDR3 protein comes from TCRdb applying MiXCR to the RT-PCR reads. This table has approximately 170,000 distinct CDR3 sequences, roughly 12% appearing once. This clonotype occurred a few times. The same sample was also used in a study of T cells expressing NK-cell markers. As reported in that work: The authors generated TCR beta cDNA through 5'RACE template switching with UMIs. The authors derived TCR beta repertoires from sorted CD3+CD56+NKG2C+, CD3+CD56+NKG2C- and CD3+CD56-NKG2C+ T cells. The CD3+CD56-NKG2C+ fraction of a handful of donors was likewise dominated by these clonotypes.

The origin of this receptor is a middle-aged man who received an inactivated influenza vaccine. The V and J genes are TRBV28 and TRBJ1-1; a weak D match, TRBD1 (5 bases). This material consisted of CD8+ T cells sorted from PBMCs, taken roughly 13 days after vaccination. DNA for the CDR3: TGTGCCAGCGGAATGGGGTGGGGGACTATGAACACTGAAGCTTTCTTT. This codes for CASGMGWGTMNTEAFF.